This T cell receptor (beta chain) came from a study of T cells after yellow fever vaccination. Germline values: CDR1 SGHTA, CDR2 FQGNSA. Trimming left V 5 bases short and J 0 bases short, with 12 bases between. The CDR3 spans 15 residues. Via MiXCR, TCRdb re-called the 5' RACE reads, giving one row per CDR3 protein. The sample lists some 150,000 distinct CDR3 sequences, 9.3% occurring once. The clonotype was recovered from a young man who received the YFV17D yellow fever vaccine. This chain connects TRBV7-2 to TRBJ2-3; TRBD2 is a possible D gene (6 bases). The source was CD8+ T cells sorted from PBMCs, collected 45 days after the yellow fever booster vaccination. CDR3 region: CASSVPTSSTDTQYF. The CDR3 DNA reads TGTGCCAGCAGCGTCCCGACTAGTAGCACAGATACGCAGTATTTT.